This record looks at one T cell receptor beta chain sequence and its context. The data were taken from a study of blood T cell repertoires in COVID-19. TCRdb keeps only in-frame clones here, not all; method: immunoSEQ multiplex PCR. The sample contains about 250,000 clones, about nine tenths of which appear only once. The CDR3 extends over 17 amino acids. Trimming shortened V by 2 bases and J by 0 bases, and 12 bases separated the two germline ends. Germline CDR1 SGHKS, CDR2 YYEKEE (reference sequence). This sequence was found in an older woman who had recovered from COVID-19. The chain combines TRBV5-5 with TRBJ1-6, with a tentative D call TRBD1 (5 bases). Sequencing was carried out using peripheral blood. The CDR3 DNA is TGTGCCAGCAGCTTATCGGGTAGGGGCTCCTATAATTCACCCCTCCACTTT. Its translation: CASSLSGRGSYNSPLHF.